These T cell receptor beta chains were read from a single sample in a study of cytomegalovirus exposure and HLA in healthy donors. Libraries were prepared by immunoSEQ multiplex PCR; TCRdb keeps only in-frame clonotypes and omits some of them. The profile shows about 120,000 clones, approximately 70% of them singletons. Sequencing was done on a sample of PBMCs. These receptors were obtained from a man aged 25 to 40 in good health and CMV-seropositive. CDR3s include the opening cysteine and the closing phenylalanine or tryptophan. Clone size appears in some rows only: once, few, many, or a class for an expanded clone.

few,TRBJ1-2,TRBV6-1,CASSETIWDRVDGYTF
.,TRBJ1-2,TRBV9,CASMGTGAHYGYTF
.,TRBJ2-5,TRBV7-2,CASSPTGIAGGAETQYF
.,TRBJ2-5,TRBV4-1,CASSQDPGVQETQYF
.,TRBJ2-7,TRBV5-6,CASSPWGTGGLYEQYF
.,TRBJ1-2,TRBV7-9,CASSSWGGAFNYGYTF
.,TRBJ2-3,TRBV30,CAWDRDTDTQYF
few,TRBJ2-3,TRBV11-3,CASSPNIYTDTQYF
.,TRBJ1-3,TRBV5-1,CVSSLAGPTGNTIYF
.,TRBJ1-2,TRBV2,CASIPDRSNYGYTF
.,TRBJ1-4,TRBV7-9,CASSLGINRDEKLFF
.,TRBJ2-7,TRBV6-6,CASKGKGGGSYEQYF
.,TRBJ1-3,TRBV18,CASSATESRNTIYF